The next 18 T cell receptor beta chains were all read from a single sample in a study of vaccination and CD4 T cells after COVID-19. Their specific antigens are unknown. Stated treatment: roughly 10-day PBMC culture with coronavirus spike peptide pools or control peptides (ViraFEST assay). An Oncomine TCR Beta short-read assay was used to sequence the DNA from cultured CD4+ T cells. TCRdb re-called the PCR reads through MiXCR, storing one row per CDR3 protein. The sample includes 10,000 to 15,000 distinct CDR3 sequences, less than 80% of them seen just once. Input material: CD4+ T cells from blood, cultured in vitro. Receptor source: a human donor who had recovered from COVID-19.

This clonotype has only a few counts. The CDR3 DNA sequence: TGTGCCAGCAGCCAAACCGGGACAGTGAATTCACCCCTCCACTTT. Amino acids: CASSQTGTVNSPLHF. This chain uses TRBV6-2 or TRBV6-3 with TRBJ1-6, with 7 bases matching TRBD1. Per germline, CDR1 MNHEY and CDR2 SVGEGT. This CDR3 spans 15 amino acids. The V gene end was trimmed by 6 bases and the J gene end by 7 bases; junction bases not matched to a gene: 9.

The rearrangement uses TRBV20-1 and TRBJ2-2; D uncertain. The CDR3 contains 16 residues. Germline CDR1 DFQATT, CDR2 SNEGSKA (reference sequence). The V gene lost 3 bases and the J gene lost 2 bases, with 16 bases spanning the gap. The DNA of the CDR3 is TGCAGTGCTAGCACCATCCCGGGTCTAAACACCGGGGAGCTGTTTTTT. As protein: CSASTIPGLNTGELFF.

The V and J genes are TRBV7-9 and TRBJ2-5; tentatively, D is TRBD1 or TRBD2 (5 bases each). V was trimmed by 3 bases and J by 2 bases, leaving 10 bases between them. The length of the CDR3 is 14 residues. From germline, CDR1 is SEHNR and CDR2 FQNEAQ (reference sequence). The CDR3 loop is CASSFREPQETQYF. DNA for the CDR3: TGTGCCAGCAGCTTCAGGGAGCCACAAGAGACCCAGTACTTC.

This clonotype was seen a few times. V and J are TRBV20-1 and TRBJ1-5; 9 bases are shared with TRBD1. V gave up 7 bases and J gave up 0 bases; unmatched junction bases: 4. The CDR3 has 14 amino acids. Germline assignment: CDR1 DFQATT and CDR2 SNEGSKA (reference sequence). CDR3 region: CSVTGGLSNQPQHF. In DNA form, the CDR3 reads TGCAGTGTTACAGGGGGCCTTAGCAATCAGCCCCAGCATTTT.

This clonotype was observed a few times. The rearrangement uses TRBV28 and TRBJ1-5, with D perhaps TRBD1 (5 bases). This CDR3 is 17 amino acids long. V was clipped by 5 bases and J by 2 bases, with 19 bases between them. Germline CDR1 reads MDHEN; CDR2 reads SYDVKM. The CDR3 reads CASSPYLGAQGNQPQHF. The CDR3 DNA sequence: TGTGCCAGCAGTCCTTATCTCGGGGCCCAAGGCAATCAGCCCCAGCATTTT.

The chain uses TRBV20-1 and TRBJ1-5, with TRBD1 matching 8 bases. CDR3 length: 14 residues. Trimming at V came to 3 bases and at J to 6 bases, leaving 7 bases not matched to a gene. CDR1 and CDR2 from the germline V gene are DFQATT and SNEGSKA (reference sequence). CDR3 loop: CSASPAQGAQPQHF. DNA of the CDR3: TGCAGTGCTAGCCCTGCCCAGGGGGCTCAGCCCCAGCATTTT.

The chain is built from TRBV2 and TRBJ2-7, with 7 bases matching TRBD1. The germline CDR1 and CDR2 sequences are SNHLY and FYNNEI. The CDR3 spans 14 residues. V was clipped by 4 bases and J by 2 bases; unmatched bases: 5. CDR3 region: CASSVKGQTYEQYF. CDR3 bases: TGTGCCAGCAGTGTTAAGGGACAGACCTACGAGCAGTACTTC.

The chain has TRBV27 and TRBJ2-2, with 9 nucleotides matching TRBD1. Germline CDR1 and CDR2: MNHEY and SMNVEV (reference sequence). Unmatched junction bases numbered 11, after V lost 3 bases and J lost 12 bases. This CDR3 contains 15 residues. The CDR3 region has the DNA TGTGCCAGCAGTTTCACAGGGGGCCGCCCGTTGCAGCTGTTTTTT. Its translation is CASSFTGGRPLQLFF.

This clonotype has only a few counts. The gene calls are TRBV20-1 and TRBJ1-3; no clear D. Trimming cost V 6 bases and J 0 bases, with 9 bases left between them. The CDR3 spans 13 residues. CDR1 is DFQATT and CDR2 is SNEGSKA in the germline V gene (reference sequence). The CDR3 loop is CSARASSGNTIYF. The CDR3 nucleotides read TGCAGTGCACGCGCTAGCTCTGGAAACACCATATATTTT.

The chain is built from TRBV18 and TRBJ1-6, with TRBD1 identical over 8 bases. The trim removed 5 bases at V and 5 bases at J, leaving 2 bases unmatched. This CDR3 has 14 amino acids. The V gene's germline CDR1 is KGHSH and CDR2 LQKENI. CDR3 sequence (DNA): TGTGCCAGCTCAACGACAGGGGATAATTCACCCCTCCACTTT. Encoded protein: CASSTTGDNSPLHF.

This sequence joins TRBV7-2 and TRBJ2-3, with D tentatively TRBD2 (6 bases). The germline CDR1 and CDR2 sequences are SGHTA and FQGNSA. CDR3 length equals 14 residues. The germline V and J ends were trimmed by 0 bases and 5 bases, with 9 bases remaining between them. For the CDR3, the DNA is TGTGCCAGCAGCTTAGCGATTAGCGGAGATACGCAGTATTTT. This gives the protein CASSLAISGDTQYF.

The chain combines TRBV6-1 with TRBJ1-1; no reliable D call. Between the trimmed V and J ends, which lost 8 bases and 1 base, there was a span of 14 bases. Per the germline V gene, CDR1 is MNHNS and CDR2 is SASEGT. The CDR3 is 14 residues long. The CDR3 here is CASQYLRANTEAFF. CDR3 bases: TGTGCCAGCCAATACCTTCGGGCGAACACTGAAGCTTTCTTT.

The chain links TRBV27 to TRBJ1-5, with unresolved D. Germline loops: CDR1 MNHEY, CDR2 SMNVEV (reference sequence). The CDR3 runs to 17 residues. V was clipped by 5 bases and J by 2 bases, with 19 bases between them. The CDR3: CASSRRVGAPGNQPQHF. The DNA of the CDR3 is TGTGCCAGCAGTCGGCGGGTGGGAGCCCCAGGCAATCAGCCCCAGCATTTT.

J is TRBJ2-2 and V is TRBV11-3; 7 nucleotides align to TRBD2. Trimming removed 1 base from V and 5 bases from J; junction bases left unmatched: 4. This CDR3 has 15 residues. The V gene's germline CDR1 is SGHNT and CDR2 YENEEA. The CDR3 region has the DNA TGTGCCAGCAGCTTAGGCGGGAGCGGGACCGGGGAGCTGTTTTTT. Amino acids: CASSLGGSGTGELFF. Full variable domain (rest looked up from reference TRBV11-3 and TRBJ2-2): EAGVVQSPRYKIIEKKQPVAFWCNPISGHNTLYWYLQNLGQGPELLIRYENEEAVDDSQLPKDRFSAERLKGVDSTLKIQPAELGDSAVYLCASSLGGSGTGELFFGEGSRLTVL.

Points on this clonotype: The junction and the germline gene differ at one end; a read error may be behind it. The chain is built from TRBV7-9 and TRBJ1-5; D unresolved. Germline CDR1 reads SEHNR; CDR2 reads FQNEAQ (reference sequence). The CDR3 totals 14 residues. The CDR3, as DNA: TGTGCCGGCAGCTTAGCACATGGGGTTCAGCCCCAGCATTTT. Protein: CAGSLAHGVQPQHF.

The chain uses TRBV28 and TRBJ1-1, with 7 bases that match TRBD1. V lost 5 bases, J lost 2 bases, and 11 bases stayed unmatched. The CDR3 loop spans 16 amino acids. In germline, CDR1 is MDHEN, CDR2 SYDVKM. CDR3: CASSPPGQYHNTEAFF. The CDR3 coding sequence is TGTGCCAGCAGTCCCCCGGGACAGTACCACAACACTGAAGCTTTCTTT.

This sequence joins TRBV20-1 and TRBJ1-3; maybe TRBD1 (5 bases). With 5 bases removed from V and 4 bases from J, the gap between germline ends came to 12 bases. The CDR3 totals 13 residues. From germline, CDR1 is DFQATT and CDR2 SNEGSKA (reference sequence). The CDR3 coding sequence is TGCAGTGCTCACGGGACGGCCGGAAACACCATATATTTT. Its protein product is CSAHGTAGNTIYF.

This chain links TRBV5-6 with TRBJ1-5, with 8 bases that match TRBD1. V lost 3 bases, J lost 9 bases, and 11 bases stayed unmatched. Germline V gene sequence: CDR1 SGHDT, CDR2 YYEEEE. The length of the CDR3 is 15 residues. CDR3 in amino acids: CASSSHGTGGGPQHF. The CDR3 nucleotides are TGTGCCAGCAGCTCGCACGGGACAGGCGGGGGGCCCCAGCATTTT.